The entry that follows covers one T cell receptor (beta chain) sequence. As yet, its antigen is unknown. This specimen belongs to a study of shared clonotypes between healthy human individuals. Overall study context: Per donor, three plates held CD4 naive cells, three held CD4 memory, two held CD8 naive and one held CD8 memory.

Generated by immunoSEQ multiplex PCR, the TCRdb table keeps only in-frame clones and is missing some. Of approximately 810,000 clones listed, almost 95% are singletons. Germline CDR1 is MNHNS and CDR2 is SASEGT. V was clipped by 5 bases and J by 12 bases; unmatched bases: 4. CDR3 size: 11 residues. Study-wide results and caveats: A few donors had 5% to 6.5% of their naive CD4 clonotypes in common. On the whole, naive subsets had larger estimated richness than memory subsets had.

Naive CD8 cells, CD45RO-negative and positively selected for CCR7, excluded terminally differentiated effector memory CD45RA+ cells. V and J are TRBV6-1 and TRBJ2-1; 7 bases line up with TRBD2. Sequencing used naive CD8+ T cells sorted from blood. This receptor was identified in a man aged 30-40 years in good health. CDR3 in DNA: TGTGCCAGCAGTTACGGGGGGATGCAGTTCTTC. Amino acid sequence: CASSYGGMQFF.